One sample yielded the 30 T cell receptor beta chains listed below, sequenced in a study of shared T cell receptors in the human thymus. The table came from immunoSEQ multiplex PCR; TCRdb's copy has only in-frame clones and leaves some out. This table holds 600,000 to 900,000 clones, roughly 88% found once. In addition, the sample was reused for a study of human thymus T cells.

The specimen was thymocytes. These receptor sequences come from a girl younger than two with a congenital heart defect.

V usage is TRBV10-3 and J usage is TRBJ1-3; tentatively, D is TRBD1 (5 bases). V shed 6 bases and J shed 0 bases, with 12 bases lying between them. Germline CDR1 and CDR2: ENHRY and SYGVKD. The CDR3 spans 15 residues. The CDR3 protein is CAIREKGSSGNTIYF. The CDR3 DNA sequence: TGTGCCATCAGAGAAAAGGGGTCCTCTGGAAACACCATATATTTT.

The chain carries TRBV6-6 and TRBJ2-1, with a possible D match to TRBD1 (5 bases). This CDR3 has 16 residues. CDR1 and CDR2 from the germline V gene are MNHNY and SVGAGI (reference sequence). V was shortened by 0 bases and J by 2 bases, with 11 bases between the two germline ends. The DNA of the CDR3 is TGTGCCAGCAGTTACTCTGGCAGGGCCACCTACAATGAGCAGTTCTTC. Amino acid sequence: CASSYSGRATYNEQFF.

The chain combines TRBV6-1 with TRBJ2-2; 7 bases map to TRBD2. The CDR3 consists of 14 residues. The V gene's germline CDR1 is MNHNS and CDR2 SASEGT. V lost 7 bases and J lost 6; bases outside the gene matches: 8. The CDR3 sequence is CASIKGGVAGELFF. The CDR3 DNA sequence: TGTGCCAGCATCAAGGGAGGGGTGGCCGGGGAGCTGTTTTTT.

This sequence joins TRBV7-9 and TRBJ2-7; D perhaps matches TRBD1 (5 bases). The CDR3 length is 16 residues. CDR1 and CDR2 from the germline V gene are SEHNR and FQNEAQ (reference sequence). The V gene lost 11 bases and the J gene lost 1 base, with 24 bases spanning the gap. In DNA, the CDR3 is TGTGCCTCCTCCCTCAAGACGACAGTCAGATCCTACGAGCAGTACTTC. As protein: CASSLKTTVRSYEQYF.

This chain uses TRBV5-6 with TRBJ1-6; D not certain. CDR1 is SGHDT, CDR2 YYEEEE, per germline. The length of the CDR3 is 16 residues. V lost 1 base and J 5 bases, leaving 13 bases between the germline ends. The CDR3: CASSLTPTENNSPLHF. The CDR3 DNA sequence: TGTGCCAGCAGCTTGACACCGACTGAGAATAATTCACCCCTCCACTTT.

The rearrangement links TRBV11-2 to TRBJ2-5, with 8 positions matching TRBD1. The V gene end was trimmed by 4 bases and the J gene end by 2 bases; junction bases not matched to a gene: 12. Per germline, CDR1 SGHAT and CDR2 FQNNGV. The CDR3 covers 17 residues. This CDR3 is CASSSTGVSGTQETQYF. CDR3 nucleotide sequence: TGTGCCAGCAGCTCGACAGGGGTTTCGGGAACACAAGAGACCCAGTACTTC.

V is TRBV4-1 and J is TRBJ2-2, with D possibly matching TRBD2 (6 bases). Looked up from germline, CDR1 is MGHRA and CDR2 is YSYEKL. There are 18 residues in the CDR3. V was pared by 3 bases and J by 3 bases, with 20 bases between. CDR3: CASSHVPPTDYYTGELFF. CDR3 sequence (DNA): TGCGCCAGCAGCCACGTACCCCCGACGGACTATTACACCGGGGAGCTGTTTTTT.

The rearrangement uses TRBV4-1 and TRBJ1-1; 9 bases line up with TRBD1. CDR1 and CDR2 (germline): MGHRA, YSYEKL. The V gene end was trimmed by 3 bases and the J gene end by 0 bases; junction bases not matched to a gene: 20. The CDR3 sequence is 21 residues long. As DNA, the CDR3 is TGCGCCAGCAGCCAGCAGTATTTATGGGACAGGGATTTGGAAGTGAACACTGAAGCTTTCTTT. Translated: CASSQQYLWDRDLEVNTEAFF.

The chain combines TRBV12-5 with TRBJ2-7; TRBD1 agrees at 8 bases. J lost 0 bases, V lost 6 bases, and 10 bases had no gene match. CDR1 LGHNT and CDR2 FRNRAP come from the germline V gene. The CDR3 totals 16 residues. The CDR3 nucleotides are TGTGCTAGTGGCCCGTCGGGGGACAGGTTCTCCTACGAGCAGTACTTC. Protein product: CASGPSGDRFSYEQYF.

As DNA, the CDR3 is TGTGCCAGCAGTTTATTTCCGCGGGGTGGGATCTACGAGCAGTACTTC. As protein: CASSLFPRGGIYEQYF. V and J are TRBV27 and TRBJ2-7; TRBD2 might be the D (6 bases). Trimming pared 1 base from V and 3 bases from J, leaving 16 bases between. Germline V gives CDR1 MNHEY, CDR2 SMNVEV (reference sequence). The CDR3 spans 16 residues.

The chain employs TRBV6-4 and TRBJ1-1; 8 nucleotides match TRBD1. Germline V gene data show CDR1 as MRHNA and CDR2 as SNTAGT. J was trimmed by 1 base and V by 7 bases; bases with no gene match: 8. The CDR3 has 15 residues. CDR3 residues: CASKAAGGKNTEAFF. CDR3 bases: TGTGCCAGCAAAGCTGCAGGGGGCAAGAACACTGAAGCTTTCTTT.

There are a few counts of this clone. The CDR3 DNA sequence: TGTGCCAGCAGGAATGGACAAACCCCCTATGGCTACACCTTC. This gives the protein CASRNGQTPYGYTF. The chain links TRBV28 to TRBJ1-2, with D possibly being TRBD1 (5 bases). Looked up from germline, CDR1 is MDHEN and CDR2 is SYDVKM. Trimming removed 6 bases at V and 4 bases at J, with 15 bases between. The CDR3 runs to 14 residues.

This chain joins TRBV30 and TRBJ2-2, with D possibly TRBD2 on 5 matching bases. The CDR3 sequence is 14 residues long. Trimming pared 3 bases from V and 0 bases from J, leaving 8 bases between. Germline CDR1 and CDR2: GTSNPN and SVGIG (reference sequence). CDR3 in DNA: TGTGCCTGGAGAGGACTCGCGAACACCGGGGAGCTGTTTTTT. As protein: CAWRGLANTGELFF.

This clone was observed a single time. J is TRBJ1-1 and V is TRBV19, with no clear D. The germline CDR1 and CDR2 sequences are LNHDA and SQIVND (reference sequence). V was pared by 8 bases and J by 1 base, with 8 bases between. The CDR3 sequence is 12 residues long. CDR3 loop: CASAGENTEAFF. As DNA, the CDR3 is TGTGCCAGTGCCGGAGAGAACACTGAAGCTTTCTTT.

The V call is TRBV7-2, the J call TRBJ2-1; 9 nucleotides align to TRBD2. This CDR3 region has 18 residues. V shed 5 bases and J 4 bases; nucleotides not matched to a gene: 15. Germline V gene data show CDR1 as SGHTA and CDR2 as FQGNSA. The CDR3 coding sequence is TGTGCCAGCAGCCCCCCTGGGACTAGCAGGGGGGCTTACAATGAGCAGTTCTTC. Translated: CASSPPGTSRGAYNEQFF.

A few counts support this clone. This specimen includes other DNA sequences encoding the same CDR3. This CDR3 reads CASSNRDTEAFF. The CDR3 region has the DNA TGTGCCAGTAGTAACAGGGACACTGAAGCTTTCTTT. The gene calls are TRBV19 and TRBJ1-1; a weak D match, TRBD1 (6 bases). The CDR3 has 12 residues. From germline, CDR1 is LNHDA and CDR2 SQIVND (reference sequence). The ends were cut back, 4 bases at V and 3 bases at J, with 6 bases in the middle.

The chain is built from TRBV7-2 and TRBJ2-5; 9 bases fit TRBD2. Trimming removed 1 base from V and 4 bases from J; junction bases left unmatched: 4. The germline V gene encodes CDR1 SGHTA and CDR2 FQGNSA. CDR3 length: 15 residues. CDR3 loop: CASSLGLAGIETQYF. CDR3 DNA sequence: TGTGCCAGCAGCTTAGGGCTAGCGGGGATAGAGACCCAGTACTTC. The whole variable domain, filled in from reference TRBV7-2 and TRBJ2-5, reads GAGVSQSPSNKVTEKGKDVELRCDPISGHTALYWYRQSLGQGLEFLIYFQGNSAPDKSGLPSDRFSAERTGGSVSTLTIQRTQQEDSAVYLCASSLGLAGIETQYFGPGTRLLVL.

The rearrangement uses TRBV7-8 and TRBJ2-3, with no clear D. The V end was cut by 1 base, the J end by 5 bases, with 10 bases between. The CDR3 length is 14 residues. Per the germline V gene, CDR1 is SGHVS and CDR2 is FQNEAQ. For the CDR3, the DNA is TGTGCCAGCAGCTTAGAACCCTGGAGAGATACGCAGTATTTT. Translation gives CASSLEPWRDTQYF. The complete variable domain, with remaining parts taken from reference TRBV7-8 and TRBJ2-3, reads GAGVSQSPRYKVAKRGQDVALRCDPISGHVSLFWYQQALGQGPEFLTYFQNEAQLDKSGLPSDRFFAERPEGSVSTLKIQRTQQEDSAVYLCASSLEPWRDTQYFGPGTRLTVL.

The CDR3 reads CASLAGGPNEQYF. CDR3 nucleotide sequence: TGTGCCAGTCTAGCGGGGGGGCCCAACGAGCAGTACTTC. The gene calls are TRBV9 and TRBJ2-7; 12 bases are a match to TRBD2. From germline, CDR1 is SGDLS and CDR2 YYNGEE. The CDR3 is 13 residues long. Trimming took 8 bases from V and 5 from J; bases not matched to a gene: 5.

The chain couples TRBV2 to TRBJ1-2; no clear D. The CDR3 extends over 14 amino acids. Germline lookup yields CDR1 SNHLY and CDR2 FYNNEI. V was trimmed by 1 base and J by 4 bases, leaving 10 bases between them. CDR3 region: CASSEVSRGYGYTF. Here the CDR3 DNA reads TGTGCCAGCAGTGAAGTCAGTCGGGGCTATGGCTACACCTTC. Full variable domain (missing parts from reference TRBV2 and TRBJ1-2): EPEVTQTPSHQVTQMGQEVILRCVPISNHLYFYWYRQILGQKVEFLVSFYNNEISEKSEIFDDQFSVERPDGSNFTLKIRSTKLEDSAMYFCASSEVSRGYGYTFGSGTRLTVV.

This chain joins TRBV7-9 and TRBJ1-6, with D possibly TRBD1 on 5 matching bases. The germline gives CDR1 SEHNR, CDR2 FQNEAQ (reference sequence). This CDR3 spans 17 amino acids. Trimming stripped 5 bases from V and 5 bases from J, with 19 bases between. The CDR3: CASSQYQGVANNSPLHF. CDR3 DNA sequence: TGTGCCAGCAGCCAATATCAGGGTGTGGCAAATAATTCACCCCTCCACTTT. The whole variable domain, filled in from reference TRBV7-9 and TRBJ1-6, reads DTGVSQNPRHKITKRGQNVTFRCDPISEHNRLYWYRQTLGQGPEFLTYFQNEAQLEKSRLLSDRFSAERPKGSFSTLEIQRTEQGDSAMYLCASSQYQGVANNSPLHFGNGTRLTVT.

This chain uses TRBV5-1 with TRBJ2-2, with D maybe TRBD1 (5 bases). Per the germline V gene, CDR1 is SGHRS and CDR2 is YFSETQ. This CDR3 spans 14 amino acids. The V gene lost 0 bases and the J gene lost 6 bases, with 9 bases spanning the gap. In nucleotides, the CDR3 is TGCGCCAGCAGCTTGGCAGGGAAGCCCGGGGAGCTGTTTTTT. This translates into CASSLAGKPGELFF.

This chain links TRBV19 with TRBJ2-6; TRBD1 is a possible D gene (6 bases). Deletions cut 8 bases from V and 0 bases from J, with 11 bases between. Germline V lookup: CDR1 LNHDA, CDR2 SQIVND (reference sequence). The CDR3 is 15 amino acids. The CDR3 sequence is CASHQGSSGANVLTF. The DNA for the CDR3 is TGTGCCAGTCACCAGGGGAGCTCTGGGGCCAACGTCCTGACTTTC.

This chain joins TRBV27 and TRBJ1-1, with TRBD1 identical over 9 bases. V lost 5 bases and J lost 1; bases outside the gene matches: 5. CDR3 length: 15 amino acids. Germline CDR1 and CDR2: MNHEY and SMNVEV (reference sequence). The DNA for the CDR3 is TGTGCCAGCAGTACCCGACAGGGGGGGAACACTGAAGCTTTCTTT. Translating it yields CASSTRQGGNTEAFF.

This chain uses TRBV12-5 with TRBJ1-2; no reliable D call. V was pared by 0 bases and J by 1 base, with 9 bases between. The CDR3 covers 15 residues. CDR1 is LGHNT and CDR2 is FRNRAP in the germline V gene. The CDR3 region has the DNA TGTGCTAGTGGTTTGGTAGGAGCCTTTAACTATGGCTACACCTTC. Its translation: CASGLVGAFNYGYTF.

This chain uses TRBV5-1 with TRBJ2-7, with D possibly TRBD1 on 6 matching bases. CDR1 is SGHRS and CDR2 is YFSETQ in the germline V gene. V gave up 1 base and J gave up 0 bases, with 11 bases separating them. The CDR3 loop spans 15 amino acids. The CDR3 DNA sequence: TGCGCCAGCAGCTTGAGTCAACAGGGCTCCTACGAGCAGTACTTC. Encoded protein: CASSLSQQGSYEQYF.

The rearrangement joins TRBV27 to TRBJ1-6; 7 bases are shared with TRBD1. Trimming removed 5 bases from V and 1 base from J; junction bases left unmatched: 20. The germline V gene encodes CDR1 MNHEY and CDR2 SMNVEV (reference sequence). The CDR3 is 21 amino acids. CDR3 coding DNA: TGTGCCAGCAGTACACTCCTCCGACAGGGCCCTAAAGGATCCTATAATTCACCCCTCCACTTT. Encoded protein: CASSTLLRQGPKGSYNSPLHF.

The chain is built from TRBV5-6 and TRBJ2-3; D may be TRBD2 (6 bases). Looked up from germline, CDR1 is SGHDT and CDR2 is YYEEEE. Trimming removed 6 bases at V and 0 bases at J, with 23 bases between. The CDR3 spans 18 residues. The CDR3 spells CASTDTAGLQPSTDTQYF. The DNA for the CDR3 is TGTGCCAGCACCGACACGGCGGGGCTCCAGCCTAGCACAGATACGCAGTATTTT. The entire variable domain, with the rest obtained from reference TRBV5-6 and TRBJ2-3, is as follows: DAGVTQSPTHLIKTRGQQVTLRCSPKSGHDTVSWYQQALGQGPQFIFQYYEEEERQRGNFPDRFSGHQFPNYSSELNVNALLLGDSALYLCASTDTAGLQPSTDTQYFGPGTRLTVL.

The chain couples TRBV6-5 to TRBJ2-3, with D possibly matching TRBD2 (6 bases). There are 15 residues in the CDR3. In germline, CDR1 is MNHEY, CDR2 SVGAGI. V lost 6 bases and J 2 bases, leaving 15 bases between the germline ends. This CDR3 is CASRRMGGPTDTQYF. The CDR3 nucleotides are TGTGCCAGCAGGAGGATGGGGGGTCCCACAGATACGCAGTATTTT.

The chain has TRBV28 and TRBJ1-4, with 9 positions matching TRBD1. CDR1 is MDHEN, CDR2 SYDVKM, per germline. The CDR3 runs 19 residues. The V and J ends lost 6 bases and 4 bases, in that order; junction bases with no gene match: 18. In DNA form, the CDR3 reads TGTGCCAGCAGGATTCCGGGACAGGGAAGTATAAGGGTTAATGAAAAACTGTTTTTT. Translation gives CASRIPGQGSIRVNEKLFF.